The 22 T cell receptor beta chains presented below share a single source sample, sequenced in a study of blood T cell repertoires in COVID-19. Only in-frame clones appear in the TCRdb table, and some are missing; sequencing was by immunoSEQ multiplex PCR. The data show about 120,000 clones, about nine tenths seen once. Sequencing was done on a sample of peripheral blood. Source of these receptors: a man in his forties with acute or convalescent COVID-19.

The chain recombines TRBV14 with TRBJ2-2; maybe TRBD1 (6 bases). The CDR3 spans 13 residues. V was trimmed by 4 bases and J by 7 bases, leaving 10 bases between them. The germline V gene has CDR1 SGHDN and CDR2 FVKESK. CDR3 DNA: TGTGCCAGCAGCCCCAGGGGTTTCGGGGAGCTGTTTTTT. Its protein is CASSPRGFGELFF.

This clone was seen a handful of times. The J gene is TRBJ2-6, the V gene TRBV18, with TRBD2 matching 10 bases. The CDR3 length is 17 residues. CDR1 and CDR2 (germline): KGHSH, LQKENI. The V segment lost 6 bases and the J segment 0 bases; nucleotides outside the gene matches: 5. DNA for the CDR3: TGTGCCAGCTCTCATAGCGGGGGGACCTCTGGGGCCAACGTCCTGACTTTC. This encodes CASSHSGGTSGANVLTF.

This chain links TRBV12-5 with TRBJ2-7; 7 nucleotides line up with TRBD1. The CDR3 is 17 amino acids. Germline CDR1 reads LGHNT; CDR2 reads FRNRAP. Trimming removed 0 bases from V and 1 base from J; junction bases left unmatched: 9. This chain's CDR3 is CASGLVGLGQLSYEQYF. The DNA of the CDR3 is TGTGCTAGTGGTTTGGTAGGACTGGGACAGCTTTCCTACGAGCAGTACTTC. The complete variable domain, with remaining parts taken from reference TRBV12-5 and TRBJ2-7, reads DARVTQTPRHKVTEMGQEVTMRCQPILGHNTVFWYRQTMMQGLELLAYFRNRAPLDDSGMPKDRFSAEMPDATLATLKIQPSEPRDSAVYFCASGLVGLGQLSYEQYFGPGTRLTVT.

The chain has TRBV27 and TRBJ2-1; tentatively, D is TRBD1 (7 bases). V lost 2 bases to trimming and J lost 8 bases, with 16 bases between them. This CDR3 comprises 15 residues. Germline V gene lookup returns CDR1 MNHEY and CDR2 SMNVEV (reference sequence). The CDR3 coding sequence is TGTGCCAGCAGTTTACAGGGGGAGGCCGTCGATGAGCAGTTCTTC. Protein: CASSLQGEAVDEQFF.

The chain links TRBV29-1 to TRBJ2-7; TRBD2 is a possible D gene (6 bases). The CDR3 is 12 amino acids. Germline V gene data show CDR1 as SQVTM and CDR2 as ANQGSEA. V gave up 4 bases and J gave up 2 bases, with 9 bases separating them. CDR3 bases: TGCAGCGTTGTAGCGGACACCTACGAGCAGTACTTC. Its protein product is CSVVADTYEQYF.

V usage is TRBV9 and J usage is TRBJ1-4, with D perhaps matching TRBD1 (6 bases). CDR1 SGDLS and CDR2 YYNGEE come from the germline V gene. V was shortened by 5 bases and J by 1 base, with 18 bases between the two germline ends. The CDR3 runs to 17 residues. DNA of the CDR3: TGTGCCAGCAGTAGGACAGCTTCCCCTCAAACTAATGAAAAACTGTTTTTT. Translated, it gives CASSRTASPQTNEKLFF.

The CDR3 DNA sequence: TGTGCCAGCAGCCCGAACGGGCAGGGGGGCAATCAGCCCCAGCATTTT. Translating it yields CASSPNGQGGNQPQHF. This chain joins TRBV5-5 and TRBJ1-5; 7 nucleotides agree with TRBD1. The germline CDR1 and CDR2 sequences are SGHKS and YYEKEE (reference sequence). J gave up 2 bases and V 4 bases, and 9 bases lay outside the gene matches. The CDR3 sequence is 16 residues long.

The chain recombines TRBV27 with TRBJ2-3, with a weak D call TRBD1 (5 bases). V was clipped by 0 bases and J by 2 bases, with 15 bases between them. This CDR3 region has 17 residues. In germline, CDR1 is MNHEY, CDR2 SMNVEV (reference sequence). Here the CDR3 reads CASSLSPRATDTDTQYF. The DNA of the CDR3 is TGTGCCAGCAGTTTATCGCCCAGGGCGACCGACACAGATACGCAGTATTTT.

V gene TRBV11-2 combines with J gene TRBJ1-5; no reliable D call. The germline gives CDR1 SGHAT, CDR2 FQNNGV. V lost 3 bases, J lost 1 base, and 7 bases lay in between. There are 14 residues in the CDR3. CDR3: CASSLEASNQPQHF. The CDR3, as DNA: TGTGCCAGCAGCTTGGAGGCGAGCAATCAGCCCCAGCATTTT. The entire variable domain, with the rest obtained from reference TRBV11-2 and TRBJ1-5, is as follows: EAGVAQSPRYKIIEKRQSVAFWCNPISGHATLYWYQQILGQGPKLLIQFQNNGVVDDSQLPKDRFSAERLKGVDSTLKIQPAKLEDSAVYLCASSLEASNQPQHFGDGTRLSIL.

CDR3 in amino acids: CASSIEQNSPLHF. In DNA, the CDR3 is TGTGCCAGTAGTATAGAGCAGAATTCACCCCTCCACTTT. This chain uses TRBV19 with TRBJ1-6; D is undetermined. V was clipped by 0 bases and J by 7 bases, with 4 bases between them. This CDR3 is built from 13 residues. The V gene's germline CDR1 is LNHDA and CDR2 SQIVND (reference sequence).

The chain uses TRBV7-6 and TRBJ2-2; 7 bases are a match to TRBD1. This CDR3 contains 15 residues. V shed 5 bases, J shed 4 bases, and the junction held 7 bases outside the gene matches. Germline V CDR1 and CDR2: SGHVS, FNYEAQ. The CDR3 DNA is TGTGCCAGCAGCCCAATGACAGGGCCCACCGGGGAGCTGTTTTTT. Residues: CASSPMTGPTGELFF.

The CDR3 sequence is CASSPRDRGDYGYTF. In nucleotides, the CDR3 is TGCGCCAGCAGCCCCCGGGACAGGGGCGACTATGGCTACACCTTC. The chain carries TRBV5-1 and TRBJ1-2; 10 bases fit TRBD1. CDR1 is SGHRS, CDR2 YFSETQ, per germline. This CDR3 has 15 residues. The trim removed 4 bases at V and 3 bases at J, leaving 6 bases unmatched.

This clone has a single count. The chain carries TRBV30 and TRBJ1-1; tentative D call: TRBD1 (5 bases). In germline, CDR1 is GTSNPN, CDR2 SVGIG (reference sequence). The CDR3 totals 15 residues. The V and J ends lost 7 bases and 4 bases respectively, with 22 bases between them. The CDR3 loop is CAYTPRAGLGTEAFF. In DNA, the CDR3 is TGTGCCTATACACCCAGGGCGGGGTTGGGCACTGAAGCTTTCTTT.

This rearrangement joins TRBV3-1 (or the pseudogene TRBV3-2) to TRBJ1-4; 7 nucleotides match TRBD1. This CDR3 is 16 amino acids long. Trimming removed 4 bases from V and 6 bases from J; junction bases left unmatched: 11. Per the germline V gene, CDR1 is LGHDT and CDR2 is YNNKEL (reference sequence). CDR3 coding DNA: TGTGCCAGCAGCCCGCGGCGACAGGGAAACGATGAAAAACTGTTTTTT. Translated, it gives CASSPRRQGNDEKLFF.

This clone showed up just a few times. A junction boundary mismatches the germline segment, possibly from a read error. This sequence joins TRBV7-2 and TRBJ2-7, with D possibly TRBD1 on 6 matching bases. The germline V gene has CDR1 SGHTA and CDR2 FQGNSA. The CDR3 has 11 amino acids. The CDR3 spells CASSDRQVLDF. The CDR3 region has the DNA TGTGCCAGCAGCGATCGACAGGTCTTAGACTTC.

The CDR3 reads CASSPSVDQGAFF. DNA of the CDR3: TGTGCCAGCAGTCCATCCGTAGATCAGGGAGCTTTCTTT. The gene calls are TRBV9 and TRBJ1-1, with D perhaps matching TRBD1 (5 bases). Germline V gene data show CDR1 as SGDLS and CDR2 as YYNGEE. The CDR3 is 13 amino acids. V lost 5 bases to trimming and J lost 10 bases, with 18 bases between them.

The CDR3 DNA reads as TGCAGCGTTCAAGGGTACAGGGCTAACTATGGCTACACCTTC. It specifies CSVQGYRANYGYTF. V usage is TRBV29-1 and J usage is TRBJ1-2, with D perhaps matching TRBD1 (6 bases). The germline gives CDR1 SQVTM, CDR2 ANQGSEA. Trimming shortened V by 5 bases and J by 0 bases, and 13 bases separated the two germline ends. The length of the CDR3 is 14 residues.

This clone has a handful of counts. The V and J genes are TRBV10-3 and TRBJ2-3; weak D call: TRBD1 (6 bases). The CDR3 consists of 16 residues. CDR1 and CDR2 from the germline V gene are ENHRY and SYGVKD. V gave up 4 bases and J gave up 5 bases, with 19 bases separating them. CDR3 in DNA: TGTGCCATCAGTGGGTCCCGGCCAGGGGTGGGAGATACGCAGTATTTT. Its translation: CAISGSRPGVGDTQYF.

The chain links TRBV2 to TRBJ2-1, with D perhaps matching TRBD2 (5 bases). Germline lookup yields CDR1 SNHLY and CDR2 FYNNEI. Between the trimmed V and J ends, which lost 6 bases and 9 bases, there was a span of 12 bases. The CDR3 is 12 amino acids. This chain's CDR3 is CASRGLPSEQFF. The CDR3 bases are TGTGCCAGCAGAGGACTCCCGAGTGAGCAGTTCTTC.

V is TRBV9 and J is TRBJ1-2, with TRBD1 identical over 8 bases. The ends lost 2 bases at V and 7 bases at J; junction bases unmatched: 7. Germline V gene sequence: CDR1 SGDLS, CDR2 YYNGEE. The CDR3 has 14 residues. The CDR3 coding sequence is TGTGCCAGCAGCGTGACAATCGGACAGGGTGGCTACACCTTC. This sequence encodes CASSVTIGQGGYTF.

This clone was found once. J is TRBJ2-3 and V is TRBV2; TRBD2 agrees at 9 bases. This CDR3 region has 16 residues. Trimming at V came to 3 bases and at J to 1 base, leaving 5 bases not matched to a gene. Germline V gene data show CDR1 as SNHLY and CDR2 as FYNNEI. In DNA form, the CDR3 reads TGTGCCAGCAGTGATTCAGCGGGAGGTGGCACAGATACGCAGTATTTT. Its translation: CASSDSAGGGTDTQYF.

This clone has a single count. The chain is built from TRBV7-2 and TRBJ1-3, with a weak D call TRBD1 (6 bases). Trimming left V 7 bases short and J 2 bases short, with 18 bases between. The CDR3 sequence is 16 residues long. Germline loops: CDR1 SGHTA, CDR2 FQGNSA. Here the CDR3 reads CASNRDNSLPGNTIYF. DNA for the CDR3: TGTGCCAGCAATCGGGACAACTCTCTACCTGGAAACACCATATATTTT. The variable domain in full, completed from reference TRBV7-2 and TRBJ1-3, reads GAGVSQSPSNKVTEKGKDVELRCDPISGHTALYWYRQSLGQGLEFLIYFQGNSAPDKSGLPSDRFSAERTGGSVSTLTIQRTQQEDSAVYLCASNRDNSLPGNTIYFGEGSWLTVV.